This T cell receptor beta chain was recovered during a study of T cell changes during pregnancy in multiple sclerosis (dated by TCRdb to about 2019). Some background on the complete study: The study examined how the T cell repertoire changed over the course of pregnancy in women with multiple sclerosis.

Taken from the germline V gene, the CDR1 and CDR2 loops are SGHTA and FQGTGA. At the junction V is shortened by 4 bases and J by 1 base; bases outside the gene matches: 5. The CDR3 goes from the cysteine to the phenylalanine over 18 residues. The only DNA kept is the CDR3, 54 bases in frame from the first base. The library relied on the immunoSEQ multiplex PCR assay. Entries here come from immuneACCESS through TCRdb and include only in-frame sequences with V and J called. Some clones fail to appear in such tables; in the studies checked, an unresolved V gene covers under half of the shortfall, and the cause of the remainder is unknown. The sample data list some 67,000 clones, and 80% to 95% of these were observed just once. The ten largest clonotypes hold 2% to 2.5% of the sample. A remark on this clone: There is no known antigen for this receptor. Base-call qualities are not available, and no considerably larger clone is one nucleotide away.

The TCR sequence derives from a female donor with multiple sclerosis, enrolled in a pregnancy study. The rearrangement joined TRBV7-3 to TRBJ2-3, and 16 junction bases match TRBD2. This material consisted of peripheral blood, taken in the first trimester of pregnancy. For the CDR3, the sequence is CASSSPGLAGGGTDTQYF. The nucleotide sequence reads as follows: TGTGCCAGCAGCTCGCCGGGACTAGCGGGGGGGGGCACAGATACGCAGTATTTT.